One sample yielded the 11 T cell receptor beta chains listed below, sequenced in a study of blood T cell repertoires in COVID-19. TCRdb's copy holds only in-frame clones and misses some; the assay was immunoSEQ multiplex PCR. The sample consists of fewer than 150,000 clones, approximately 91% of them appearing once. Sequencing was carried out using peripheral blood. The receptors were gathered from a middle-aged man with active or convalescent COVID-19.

The CDR3 reads CASSPTSEGTQYF. In nucleotides, the CDR3 is TGTGCCAGCAGTCCCACGAGCGAGGGTACGCAGTATTTT. The chain links TRBV9 to TRBJ2-3, with D perhaps TRBD2 (5 bases). Trimming shortened V by 5 bases and J by 8 bases, and 15 bases separated the two germline ends. The CDR3 sequence is 13 residues long. Germline V gene sequence: CDR1 SGDLS, CDR2 YYNGEE.

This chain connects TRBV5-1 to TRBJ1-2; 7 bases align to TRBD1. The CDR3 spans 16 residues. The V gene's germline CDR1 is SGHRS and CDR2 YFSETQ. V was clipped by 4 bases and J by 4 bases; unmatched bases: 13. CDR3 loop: CASSRTTGPTPYGYTF. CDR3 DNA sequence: TGCGCCAGCAGCCGAACGACAGGGCCCACCCCCTATGGCTACACCTTC.

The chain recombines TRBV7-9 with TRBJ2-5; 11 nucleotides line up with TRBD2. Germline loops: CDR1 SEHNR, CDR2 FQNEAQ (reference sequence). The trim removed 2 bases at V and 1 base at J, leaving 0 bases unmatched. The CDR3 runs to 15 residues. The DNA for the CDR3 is TGTGCCAGCAGCTTACTAGCGGGAGGCCAAGAGACCCAGTACTTC. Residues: CASSLLAGGQETQYF.

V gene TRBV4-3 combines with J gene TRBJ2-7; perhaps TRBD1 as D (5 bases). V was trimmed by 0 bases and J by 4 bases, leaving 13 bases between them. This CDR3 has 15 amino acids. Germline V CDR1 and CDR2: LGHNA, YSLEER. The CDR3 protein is CASSQDPAGKYEQYF. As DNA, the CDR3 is TGCGCCAGCAGCCAAGATCCTGCAGGGAAATACGAGCAGTACTTC.

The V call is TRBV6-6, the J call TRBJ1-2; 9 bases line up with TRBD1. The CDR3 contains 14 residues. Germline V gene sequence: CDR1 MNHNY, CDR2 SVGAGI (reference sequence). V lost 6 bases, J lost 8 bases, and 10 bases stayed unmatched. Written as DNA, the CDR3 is TGTGCCAGCAGCCCGGACAGGGGCCCAGAGGGCTACACCTTC. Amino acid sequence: CASSPDRGPEGYTF.

The CDR3 is CASSQAGDGFYGYTF. The CDR3 coding sequence is TGCGCCAGCAGCCAAGCCGGGGATGGTTTCTATGGCTACACCTTC. The chain links TRBV4-1 to TRBJ1-2; no firm D call. Between the trimmed V and J ends, which lost 1 base and 4 bases, there was a span of 13 bases. The CDR3 is made up of 15 amino acids. CDR1 MGHRA and CDR2 YSYEKL come from the germline V gene.

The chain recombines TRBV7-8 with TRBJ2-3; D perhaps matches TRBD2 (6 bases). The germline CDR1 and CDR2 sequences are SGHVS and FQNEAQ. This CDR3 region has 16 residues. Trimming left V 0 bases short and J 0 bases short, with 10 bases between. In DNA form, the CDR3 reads TGTGCCAGCAGCTTAGCGCCGGGACTCAGCACAGATACGCAGTATTTT. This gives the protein CASSLAPGLSTDTQYF.

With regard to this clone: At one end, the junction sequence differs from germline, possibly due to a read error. The CDR3 sequence is CASSPQRGGRTEAFF. DNA for the CDR3: TGTGCCAGCTCTCCACAACGGGGGGGCAGGACTGAAGCTTTCTTT. This chain joins TRBV18 and TRBJ1-1; the D gene is possibly TRBD1 (6 bases). CDR3 length: 15 amino acids. CDR1 KGHSH and CDR2 LQKENI come from the germline V gene.

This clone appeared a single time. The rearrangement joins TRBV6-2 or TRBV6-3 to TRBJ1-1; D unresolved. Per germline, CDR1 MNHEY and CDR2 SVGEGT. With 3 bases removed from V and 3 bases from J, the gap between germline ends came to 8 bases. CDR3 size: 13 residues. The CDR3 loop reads CASSYYGDTEAFF. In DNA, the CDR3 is TGTGCCAGCAGTTATTACGGAGACACTGAAGCTTTCTTT.

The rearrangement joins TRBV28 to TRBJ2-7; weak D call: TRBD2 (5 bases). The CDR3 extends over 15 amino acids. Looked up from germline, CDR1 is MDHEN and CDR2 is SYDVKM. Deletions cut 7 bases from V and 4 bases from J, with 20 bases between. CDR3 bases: TGTGCCAGCACCCCGGCGGCGGGCCATACTTACGAGCAGTACTTC. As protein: CASTPAAGHTYEQYF.

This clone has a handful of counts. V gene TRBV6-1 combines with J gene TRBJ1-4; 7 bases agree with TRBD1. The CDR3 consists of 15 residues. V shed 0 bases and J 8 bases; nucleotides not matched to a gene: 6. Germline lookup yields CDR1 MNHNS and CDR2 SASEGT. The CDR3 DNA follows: TGTGCCAGCAGTGAAGCCCCTGGACAGGCGGAAAAACTGTTTTTT. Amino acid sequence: CASSEAPGQAEKLFF.